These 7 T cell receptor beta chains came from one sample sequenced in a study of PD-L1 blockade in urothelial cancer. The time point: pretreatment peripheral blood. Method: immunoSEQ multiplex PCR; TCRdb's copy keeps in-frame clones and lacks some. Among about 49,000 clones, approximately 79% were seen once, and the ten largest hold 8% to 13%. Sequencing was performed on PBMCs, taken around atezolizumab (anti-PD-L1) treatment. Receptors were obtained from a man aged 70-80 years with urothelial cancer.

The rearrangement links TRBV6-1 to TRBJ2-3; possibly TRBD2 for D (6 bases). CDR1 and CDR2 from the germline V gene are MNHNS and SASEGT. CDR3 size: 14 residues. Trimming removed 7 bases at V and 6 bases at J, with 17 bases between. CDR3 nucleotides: TGTGCCAGCACCCGGGACTCACCCAGGGATACGCAGTATTTT. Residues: CASTRDSPRDTQYF.

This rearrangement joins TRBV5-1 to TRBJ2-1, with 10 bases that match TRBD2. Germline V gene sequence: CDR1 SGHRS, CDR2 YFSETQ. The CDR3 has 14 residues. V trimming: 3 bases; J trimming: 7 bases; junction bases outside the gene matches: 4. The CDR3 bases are TGCGCCAGCAGCTCTTCGACTAGCGGGAATGAGCAGTTCTTC. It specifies CASSSSTSGNEQFF.

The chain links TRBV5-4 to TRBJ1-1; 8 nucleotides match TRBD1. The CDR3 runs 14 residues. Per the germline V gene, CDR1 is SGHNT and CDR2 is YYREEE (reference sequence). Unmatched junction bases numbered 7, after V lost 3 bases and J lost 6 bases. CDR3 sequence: CASSSRQGFSEAFF. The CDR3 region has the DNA TGTGCCAGCAGCTCCCGACAGGGGTTCTCTGAAGCTTTCTTT.

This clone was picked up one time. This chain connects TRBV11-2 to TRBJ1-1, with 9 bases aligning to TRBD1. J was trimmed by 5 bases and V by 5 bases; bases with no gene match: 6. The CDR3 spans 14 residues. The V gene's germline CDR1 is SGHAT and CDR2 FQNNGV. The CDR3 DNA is TGTGCCAGCAGCCCGGACAGGGGAGGAACTGAAGCTTTCTTT. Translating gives CASSPDRGGTEAFF.

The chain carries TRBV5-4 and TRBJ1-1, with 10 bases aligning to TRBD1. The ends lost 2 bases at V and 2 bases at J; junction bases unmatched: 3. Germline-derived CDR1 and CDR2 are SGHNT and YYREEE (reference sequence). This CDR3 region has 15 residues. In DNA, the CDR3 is TGTGCCAGCAGCTTTGACAGGGGGCTAAACACTGAAGCTTTCTTT. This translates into CASSFDRGLNTEAFF.

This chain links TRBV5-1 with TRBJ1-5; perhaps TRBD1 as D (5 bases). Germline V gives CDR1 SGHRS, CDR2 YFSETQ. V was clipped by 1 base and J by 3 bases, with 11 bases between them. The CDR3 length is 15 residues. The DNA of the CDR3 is TGCGCCAGCAGCTTGTTCAGGGTTGTCAATCAGCCCCAGCATTTT. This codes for CASSLFRVVNQPQHF.

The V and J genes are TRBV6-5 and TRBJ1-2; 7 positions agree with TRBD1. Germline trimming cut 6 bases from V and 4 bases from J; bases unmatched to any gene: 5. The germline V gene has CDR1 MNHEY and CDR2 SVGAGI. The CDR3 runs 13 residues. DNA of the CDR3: TGTGCCAGCAGCTTGACAGGGACCTATGGCTACACCTTC. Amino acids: CASSLTGTYGYTF.